The 6 T cell receptor beta chains presented below share a single source sample, sequenced in a study of T cells after yellow fever vaccination. TCRdb itself ran the 5' RACE reads through MiXCR, one entry per CDR3 protein. Altogether hundreds of thousands of distinct CDR3 sequences are present, about 19% being singletons, with the ten largest covering roughly 19%. This specimen was PBMCs, taken before the yellow fever booster vaccination. The receptors come from a man aged 18 to 29 who received the YFV17D yellow fever vaccine.

This clonotype showed up just a few times. The CDR3, as DNA: TGTGCCAGCAGCTCGGGGGACGGTAGAAAGTTCTTC. Translation: CASSSGDGRKFF. V gene TRBV7-9 combines with J gene TRBJ2-1, with a tentative D call TRBD2 (6 bases). This CDR3 is built from 12 residues. The V gene lost 4 bases and the J gene lost 14 bases, with 15 bases spanning the gap. The germline gives CDR1 SEHNR, CDR2 FQNEAQ (reference sequence).

This clonotype was detected only a few times. V gene TRBV29-1 combines with J gene TRBJ2-1; D remains unclear. Trimming cost V 4 bases and J 5 bases, with 3 bases left between them. CDR3 length equals 10 residues. The germline V gene encodes CDR1 SQVTM and CDR2 ANQGSEA. The CDR3, as DNA: TGCAGCGTTGGCCACAATGAGCAGTTCTTC. It yields the protein CSVGHNEQFF.

The chain employs TRBV20-1 and TRBJ1-1; a possible D gene is TRBD1 (5 bases). This CDR3 comprises 14 residues. The V end lost 0 bases, the J end lost 1 base, and 9 bases lay between the germline ends. Per the germline V gene, CDR1 is DFQATT and CDR2 is SNEGSKA (reference sequence). The DNA of the CDR3 is TGCAGTGCTAGAGACTATACAGGGAACACTGAAGCTTTCTTT. This sequence encodes CSARDYTGNTEAFF.

The V call is TRBV7-2, the J call TRBJ2-7; 8 nucleotides line up with TRBD1. The V gene's germline CDR1 is SGHTA and CDR2 FQGNSA. This CDR3 has 14 amino acids. J was trimmed by 5 bases and V by 5 bases; bases with no gene match: 8. The CDR3 region is CASSLRDRSNEQYF. CDR3 DNA sequence: TGTGCCAGCAGCCTCCGGGACAGGAGCAACGAGCAGTACTTC.

This clonotype was found many times. The chain couples TRBV7-6 to TRBJ2-5; D possibly matches TRBD1 or TRBD2 (5 bases each). Germline V lookup: CDR1 SGHVS, CDR2 FNYEAQ. The CDR3 contains 15 residues. V was clipped by 5 bases and J by 4 bases, with 17 bases between them. Here the CDR3 DNA reads TGTGCCAGCAGCCGGGGCGGGTTTGAGGGAGAGACCCAGTACTTC. As protein: CASSRGGFEGETQYF.

This clonotype has a handful of counts. The rearrangement joins TRBV7-2 to TRBJ2-3; D is perhaps TRBD2 (6 bases). The CDR3 totals 16 residues. Germline V gene lookup returns CDR1 SGHTA and CDR2 FQGNSA. The V and J ends lost 5 bases and 0 bases respectively, with 15 bases between them. CDR3 amino acids: CASSTTAGSSTDTQYF. The CDR3 DNA follows: TGTGCCAGCAGCACAACCGCGGGGTCTAGCACAGATACGCAGTATTTT. The full variable domain, rest sourced from reference TRBV7-2 and TRBJ2-3, is GAGVSQSPSNKVTEKGKDVELRCDPISGHTALYWYRQSLGQGLEFLIYFQGNSAPDKSGLPSDRFSAERTGGSVSTLTIQRTQQEDSAVYLCASSTTAGSSTDTQYFGPGTRLTVL.